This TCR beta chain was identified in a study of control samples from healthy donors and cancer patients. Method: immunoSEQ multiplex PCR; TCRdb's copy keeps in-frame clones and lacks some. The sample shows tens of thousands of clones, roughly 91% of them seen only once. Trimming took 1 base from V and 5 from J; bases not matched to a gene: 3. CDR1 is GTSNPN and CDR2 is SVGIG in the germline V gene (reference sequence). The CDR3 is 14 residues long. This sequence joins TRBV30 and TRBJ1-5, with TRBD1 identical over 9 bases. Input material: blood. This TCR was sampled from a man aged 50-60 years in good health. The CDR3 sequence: CAWSADRGHQPQHF. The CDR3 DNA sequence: TGTGCCTGGAGTGCGGACAGGGGTCATCAGCCCCAGCATTTT.